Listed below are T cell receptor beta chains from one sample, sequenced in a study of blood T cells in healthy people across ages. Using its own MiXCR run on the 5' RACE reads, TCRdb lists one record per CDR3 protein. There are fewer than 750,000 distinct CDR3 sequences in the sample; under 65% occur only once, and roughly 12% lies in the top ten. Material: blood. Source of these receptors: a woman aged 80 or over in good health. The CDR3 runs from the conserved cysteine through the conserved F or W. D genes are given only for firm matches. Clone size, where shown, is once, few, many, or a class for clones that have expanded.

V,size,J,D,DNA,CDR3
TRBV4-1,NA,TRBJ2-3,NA,TGCGCCAGCAGCCAAGTAGGGACTTTACCTAGCACAGATACGCAGTATTTT,CASSQVGTLPSTDTQYF
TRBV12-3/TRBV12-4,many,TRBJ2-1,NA,TGTGCCAGCAGTGGAGGGGGCGCTTCTCGCCTCTACAATGAGCAGTTCTTC,CASSGGGASRLYNEQFF
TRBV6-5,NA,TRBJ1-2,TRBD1,TGTGCCAGCAGTCAGGGGGCGACAGGATCTAACTATGGCTACACCTTC,CASSQGATGSNYGYTF
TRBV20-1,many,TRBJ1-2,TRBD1,TGCAGTGCTAATCGGGACAGGAACTATGGCTACACCTTC,CSANRDRNYGYTF
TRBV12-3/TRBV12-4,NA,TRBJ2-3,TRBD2,TGTGCCAGCAGCCGGGTGGCGGGAGGAACAGATACGCAGTATTTT,CASSRVAGGTDTQYF
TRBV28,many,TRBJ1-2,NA,TGTGCCAGCAGTTTAGGTCCCTACGGTGGCTACACCTTC,CASSLGPYGGYTF
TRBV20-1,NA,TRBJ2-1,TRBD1,TGCAGTGCTGGACAGGGGGACAATGAGCAGTTCTTC,CSAGQGDNEQFF
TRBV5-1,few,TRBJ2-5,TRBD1,TGCGCCAGCAGCTTTCGGGACAGCCAAGAGACCCAGTACTTC,CASSFRDSQETQYF
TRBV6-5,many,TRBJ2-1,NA,TGTGCCAGCAGTTACTGGGGGGCGTCCTACAATGAGCAGTTCTTC,CASSYWGASYNEQFF
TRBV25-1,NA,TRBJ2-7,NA,TGTGCCAGCAGTGATAAAGGGGACACCCAATACGAGCAGTACTTC,CASSDKGDTQYEQYF
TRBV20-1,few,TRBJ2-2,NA,TGCAGTGCTCGCACACCCCCGATGAGGGAGCTGTTTTTT,CSARTPPMRELFF
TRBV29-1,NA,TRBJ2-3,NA,TGCAGCGTCCCTATACAGGGCACAGATACGCAGTATTTT,CSVPIQGTDTQYF
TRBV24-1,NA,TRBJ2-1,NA,TGTGCCACCAGTGGGACAAACTCCAACTACAATGAGCAGTTCTTC,CATSGTNSNYNEQFF
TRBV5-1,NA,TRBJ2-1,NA,TGCGCCAGCAGCTTGCAACAAAGCTCCTGCAATGAGCAGTTCTTC,CASSLQQSSCNEQFF
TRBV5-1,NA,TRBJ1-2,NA,TGCGCCAGCAGCTTGTTTAGACCAACTATGGATGGCTACACCTTC,CASSLFRPTMDGYTF
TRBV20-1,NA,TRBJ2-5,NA,TGCAGTGCCCAGGCCGAGGGGGGAGAGACCCAGTACTTC,CSAQAEGGETQYF
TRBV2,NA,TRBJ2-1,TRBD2,TGTGCCAGCAGGGAGGGGACTAGCGCCCTCAATGAGCAGTTCTTC,CASREGTSALNEQFF
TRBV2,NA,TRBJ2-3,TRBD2,TGTGCCAGCAGTGGGACTAGCGGTACGCAGTATTTT,CASSGTSGTQYF
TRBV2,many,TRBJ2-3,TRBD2,TGTGCCAGCAGGGTCGGACTAGTACCCTCTCCGGGGTATTTT,CASRVGLVPSPGYF
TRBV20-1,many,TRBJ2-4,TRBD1,TGCAGTGCTCCCGAACCGGGACAGACAAACATTCAGTACTTC,CSAPEPGQTNIQYF
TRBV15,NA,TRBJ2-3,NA,TGTGCCACCAGCAGAGATGAAAGTAGTAGTGGCACAGATACGCAGTATTTT,CATSRDESSSGTDTQYF
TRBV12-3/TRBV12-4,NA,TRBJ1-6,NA,TGTGCCAGCAGTTCTTTGACCGCGCGTAATTCACCCCTCCACTTT,CASSSLTARNSPLHF
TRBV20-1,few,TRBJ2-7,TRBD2,TGCAGTGCTAGGGATAGCGGGGGGTCTGACTACGAGCAGTACTTC,CSARDSGGSDYEQYF
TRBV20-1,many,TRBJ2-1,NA,TGCAGTGCTGGAGCGCTTCCGGGTGTCTCCTACAATGAGCAGTTCTTC,CSAGALPGVSYNEQFF
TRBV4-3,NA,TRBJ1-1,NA,TGCGCCAGCAGCCTAGGTGAAGGACACTTGAACACTGAAGCTTTCTTT,CASSLGEGHLNTEAFF
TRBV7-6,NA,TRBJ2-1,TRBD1,TGTGCCAGCAGCTTAGGAGGCGGGACAGGGGTTATCAGTAGAAGGAATGAGCAGTTCTTC,CASSLGGGTGVISRRNEQFF
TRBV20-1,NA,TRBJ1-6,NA,TGCAGTGCTAGAGATGGGGTGACGGGAGATAATTCACCCCTCCACTTT,CSARDGVTGDNSPLHF
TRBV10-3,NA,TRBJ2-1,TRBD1,TGTGCCATCAGCGGACAGGGGTCCAATGAGCAGTTCTTC,CAISGQGSNEQFF
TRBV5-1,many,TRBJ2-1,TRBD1,TGCGCCAGCAGCTTGCCTCAGGGGGCTGTCTACAATGAGCAGTTCTTC,CASSLPQGAVYNEQFF
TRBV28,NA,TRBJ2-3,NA,TGTGCCAGCAGTCGAAGGGGGGGCCCGACAGATACGCAGTATTTT,CASSRRGGPTDTQYF
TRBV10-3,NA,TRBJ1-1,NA,TGTGCCATCAGCCCCAAAGATGGGCCTCCTGAAGCTTTCTTT,CAISPKDGPPEAFF
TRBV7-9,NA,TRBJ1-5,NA,TGTGCCAGCAGCTTCGGGGCAGGGGCCAACAATCAGCCCCAGCATTTT,CASSFGAGANNQPQHF
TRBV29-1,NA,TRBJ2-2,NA,TGCAGCGTGAACCTGACAGCTAACACCGGGGAGCTGTTTTTT,CSVNLTANTGELFF
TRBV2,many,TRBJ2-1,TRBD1,TGTGCCAGCATGAGGGACAGGGCAAACTACAATGAGCAGTTCTTC,CASMRDRANYNEQFF
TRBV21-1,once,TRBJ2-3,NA,TGTGCCAGACAGGGTTTCGGCACAGATACGCAGTATTTT,CARQGFGTDTQYF
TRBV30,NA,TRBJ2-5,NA,TGTGCCTGGATGGCGGGTCCAGGGACCCAGTACTTC,CAWMAGPGTQYF
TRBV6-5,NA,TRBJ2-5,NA,TGTGCCAGCGGGAGAGTGATGACGGAGACCCAGTACTTC,CASGRVMTETQYF
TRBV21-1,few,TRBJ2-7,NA,TGTGCCGGCAGCAGACAGGAGAGGAAGCTCTACGAGCAGTACTTC,CAGSRQERKLYEQYF
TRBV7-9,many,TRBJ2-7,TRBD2,TGTGCCAGCAGCTTAGAAGCGGGAGCATCCTACGAGCAGTACTTC,CASSLEAGASYEQYF
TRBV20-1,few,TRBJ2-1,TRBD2,TGCAGTGCTAGCGGGAGGGTCTCCTACAATGAGCAGTTCTTC,CSASGRVSYNEQFF
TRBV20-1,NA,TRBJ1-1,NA,TGCAGTGCTAGGGAGGCGGCGAGTCGTCAAGCTTTCTTT,CSAREAASRQAFF